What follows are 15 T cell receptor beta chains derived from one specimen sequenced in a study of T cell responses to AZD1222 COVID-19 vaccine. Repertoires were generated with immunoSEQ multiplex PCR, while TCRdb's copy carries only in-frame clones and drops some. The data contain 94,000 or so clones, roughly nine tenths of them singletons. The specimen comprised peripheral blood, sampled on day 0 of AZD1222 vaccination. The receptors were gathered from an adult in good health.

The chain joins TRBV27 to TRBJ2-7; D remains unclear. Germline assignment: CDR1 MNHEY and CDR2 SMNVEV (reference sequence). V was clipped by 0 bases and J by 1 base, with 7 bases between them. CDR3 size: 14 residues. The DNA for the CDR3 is TGTGCCAGCAGTTTATCGGTACAGTCCTACGAGCAGTACTTC. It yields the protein CASSLSVQSYEQYF.

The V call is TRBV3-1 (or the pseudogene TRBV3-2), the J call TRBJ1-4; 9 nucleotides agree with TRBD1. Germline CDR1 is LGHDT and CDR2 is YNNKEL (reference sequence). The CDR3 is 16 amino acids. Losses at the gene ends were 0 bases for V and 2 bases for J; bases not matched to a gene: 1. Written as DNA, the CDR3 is TGTGCCAGCAGCCAAGAACAGGGGGCCACTAATGAAAAACTGTTTTTT. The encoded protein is CASSQEQGATNEKLFF.

This CDR3 reads CASSLATGSARETQYF. The DNA of the CDR3 is TGTGCCAGCAGTCTAGCCACAGGGTCAGCTAGAGAGACCCAGTACTTC. V and J are TRBV28 and TRBJ2-5; D is possibly TRBD1 (6 bases). Trimming removed 5 bases from V and 4 bases from J, with 20 bases in between. The CDR3 covers 16 residues. Germline CDR1 is MDHEN and CDR2 is SYDVKM.

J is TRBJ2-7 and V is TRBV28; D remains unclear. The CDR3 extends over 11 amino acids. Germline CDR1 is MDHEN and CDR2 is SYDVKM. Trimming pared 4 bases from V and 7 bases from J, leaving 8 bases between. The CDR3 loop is CASSSRPEQYF. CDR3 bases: TGTGCCAGCAGTTCGCGACCAGAGCAGTACTTC.

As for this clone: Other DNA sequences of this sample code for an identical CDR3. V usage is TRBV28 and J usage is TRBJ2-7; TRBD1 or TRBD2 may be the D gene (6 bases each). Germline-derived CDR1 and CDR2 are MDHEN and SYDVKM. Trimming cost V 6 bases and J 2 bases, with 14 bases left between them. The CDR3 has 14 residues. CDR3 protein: CASSLGGSAYEQYF. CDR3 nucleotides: TGTGCCAGCAGCTTAGGGGGGTCGGCCTACGAGCAGTACTTC.

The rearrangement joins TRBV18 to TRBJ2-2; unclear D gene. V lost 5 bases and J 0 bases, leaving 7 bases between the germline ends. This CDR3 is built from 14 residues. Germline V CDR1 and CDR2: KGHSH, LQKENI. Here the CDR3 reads CASSKSPNTGELFF. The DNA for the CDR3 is TGTGCCAGCTCAAAATCCCCGAACACCGGGGAGCTGTTTTTT.

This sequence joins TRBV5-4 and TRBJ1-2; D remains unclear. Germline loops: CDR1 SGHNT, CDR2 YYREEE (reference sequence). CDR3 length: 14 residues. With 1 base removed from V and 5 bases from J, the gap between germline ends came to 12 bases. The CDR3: CASSLRGNGYGYTF. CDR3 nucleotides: TGTGCCAGCAGCTTGCGGGGTAACGGGTATGGCTACACCTTC.

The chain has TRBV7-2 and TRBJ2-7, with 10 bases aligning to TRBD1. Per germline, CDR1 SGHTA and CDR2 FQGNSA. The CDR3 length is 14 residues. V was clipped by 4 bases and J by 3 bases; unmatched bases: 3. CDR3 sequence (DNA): TGTGCCAGCAGCTACGGGACAGGGGACTACGAGCAGTACTTC. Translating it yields CASSYGTGDYEQYF.

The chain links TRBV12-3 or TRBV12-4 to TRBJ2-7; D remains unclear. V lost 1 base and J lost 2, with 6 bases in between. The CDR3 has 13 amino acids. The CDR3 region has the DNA TGTGCCAGCAGTTTAGAACAGACCTACGAGCAGTACTTC. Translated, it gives CASSLEQTYEQYF.

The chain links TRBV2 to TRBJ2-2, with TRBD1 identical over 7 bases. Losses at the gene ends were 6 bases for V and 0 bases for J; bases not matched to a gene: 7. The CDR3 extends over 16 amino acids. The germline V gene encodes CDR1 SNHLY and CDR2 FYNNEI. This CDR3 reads CASRTDRKTNTGELFF. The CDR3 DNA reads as TGTGCCAGCAGGACGGACAGGAAAACGAACACCGGGGAGCTGTTTTTT.

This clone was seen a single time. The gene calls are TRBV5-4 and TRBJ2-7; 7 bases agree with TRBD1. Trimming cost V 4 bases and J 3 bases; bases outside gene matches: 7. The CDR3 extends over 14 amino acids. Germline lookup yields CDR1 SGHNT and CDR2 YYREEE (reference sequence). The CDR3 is CASSPKSGGYEQYF. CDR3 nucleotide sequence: TGTGCCAGCAGCCCCAAATCAGGGGGCTACGAGCAGTACTTC.

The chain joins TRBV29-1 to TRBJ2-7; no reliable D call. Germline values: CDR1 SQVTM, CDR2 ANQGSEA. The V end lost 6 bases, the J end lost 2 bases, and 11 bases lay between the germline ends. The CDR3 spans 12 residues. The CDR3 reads CSVSQTPYEQYF. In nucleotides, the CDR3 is TGCAGCGTGTCCCAGACTCCCTACGAGCAGTACTTC.

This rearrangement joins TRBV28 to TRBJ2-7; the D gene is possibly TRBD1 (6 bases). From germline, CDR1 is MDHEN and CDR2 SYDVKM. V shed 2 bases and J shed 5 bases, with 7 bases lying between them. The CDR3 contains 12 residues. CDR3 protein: CASSLGQNEQYF. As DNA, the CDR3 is TGTGCCAGCAGTTTAGGACAGAACGAGCAGTACTTC. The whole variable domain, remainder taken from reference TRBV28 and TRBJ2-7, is DVKVTQSSRYLVKRTGEKVFLECVQDMDHENMFWYRQDPGLGLRLIYFSYDVKMKEKGDIPEGYSVSREKKERFSLILESASTNQTSMYLCASSLGQNEQYFGPGTRLTVT.

The CDR3 DNA reads as TGCGCCAGCAGCTTGGAAGGCCGCTCGGAAGAGGGCTACACCTTC. Translating it yields CASSLEGRSEEGYTF. The V gene is TRBV5-1, the J gene TRBJ1-2; D is undetermined. Trimming removed 0 bases from V and 8 bases from J, with 17 bases in between. Germline CDR1 SGHRS, CDR2 YFSETQ. CDR3 length equals 15 residues.

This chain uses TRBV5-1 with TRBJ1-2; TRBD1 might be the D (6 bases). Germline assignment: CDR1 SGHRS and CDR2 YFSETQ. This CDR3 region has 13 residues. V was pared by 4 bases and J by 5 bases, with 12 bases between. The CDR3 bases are TGCGCCAGCAGCCCCGGACAGATTTATGGCTACACCTTC. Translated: CASSPGQIYGYTF.